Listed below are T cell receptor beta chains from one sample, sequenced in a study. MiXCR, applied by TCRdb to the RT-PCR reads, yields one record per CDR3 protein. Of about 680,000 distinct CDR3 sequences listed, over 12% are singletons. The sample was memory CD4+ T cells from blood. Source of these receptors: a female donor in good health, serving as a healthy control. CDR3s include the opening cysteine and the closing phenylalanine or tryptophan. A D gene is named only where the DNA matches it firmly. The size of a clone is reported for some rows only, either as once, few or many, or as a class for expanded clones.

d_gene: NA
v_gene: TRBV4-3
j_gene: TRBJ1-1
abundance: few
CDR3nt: TGCGCCAGCAGCCTTATGGGGCACATAGACACTGAAGCTTTCTTT
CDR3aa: CASSLMGHIDTEAFF

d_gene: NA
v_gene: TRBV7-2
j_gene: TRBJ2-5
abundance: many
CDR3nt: TGTGCCAGCAGCTTGGGGCTAGAGACCCAGTACTTC
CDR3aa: CASSLGLETQYF

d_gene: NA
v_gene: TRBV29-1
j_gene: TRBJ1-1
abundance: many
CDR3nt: TGCAGCGTTCAGGGCCTGACAGTAGGGTGGGACACTGAAGCTTTCTTT
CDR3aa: CSVQGLTVGWDTEAFF

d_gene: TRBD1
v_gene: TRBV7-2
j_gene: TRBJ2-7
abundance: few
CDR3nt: TGTGCCAGCAGCCGGGACAGAGGTCTTTACGAGCAGTACTTC
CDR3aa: CASSRDRGLYEQYF

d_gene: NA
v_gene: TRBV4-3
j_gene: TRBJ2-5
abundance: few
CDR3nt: TGCGCCAGCAGCCAAGCGGCAGGGCAGGAAGAGACCCAGTACTTC
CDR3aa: CASSQAAGQEETQYF

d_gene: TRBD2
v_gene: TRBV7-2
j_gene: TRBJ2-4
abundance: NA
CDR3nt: TGTGCCAGCAGCTTAGGTGCGGGGGGAAACATTCAGTACTTC
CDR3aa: CASSLGAGGNIQYF

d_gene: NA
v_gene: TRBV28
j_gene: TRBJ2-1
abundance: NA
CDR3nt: TGTGCCAGCAGTTTAGAAAGGGGTAATTCCTACAATGAGCAGTTCTTC
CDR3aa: CASSLERGNSYNEQFF

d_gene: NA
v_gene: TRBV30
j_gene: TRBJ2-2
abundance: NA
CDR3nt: TGTGCCTGGAGTTCCTGGGAGACCGGGGAGCTGTTTTTT
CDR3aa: CAWSSWETGELFF

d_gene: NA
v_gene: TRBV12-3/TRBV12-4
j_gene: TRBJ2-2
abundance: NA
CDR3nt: TGTGCCAGCAGTGGAGGCCCGCTACAGGTGGCCGGGGAGCTGTTTTTT
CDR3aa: CASSGGPLQVAGELFF

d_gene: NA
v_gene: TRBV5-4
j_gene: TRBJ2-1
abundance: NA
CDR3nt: TGTGCCAGCAGCCTCAGGGCCTCGGGGAATGAGCAGTTCTTC
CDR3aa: CASSLRASGNEQFF

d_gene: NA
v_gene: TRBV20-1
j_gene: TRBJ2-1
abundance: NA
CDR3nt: TGCAGTGCCCTCAGGGGAAACCCATACAATGAGCAGTTCTTC
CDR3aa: CSALRGNPYNEQFF

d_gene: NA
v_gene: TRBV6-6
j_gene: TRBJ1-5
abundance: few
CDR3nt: TGTGCCAGCAGCTACACCGGGAGAGATCAGCCCCAGCATTTT
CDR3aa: CASSYTGRDQPQHF

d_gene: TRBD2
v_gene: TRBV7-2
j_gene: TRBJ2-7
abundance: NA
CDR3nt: TGTGCCAGCAGCTCGAGCGGGGCCTTTTCCTACGAGCAGTACTTC
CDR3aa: CASSSSGAFSYEQYF

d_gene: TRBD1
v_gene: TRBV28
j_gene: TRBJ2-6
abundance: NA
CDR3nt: TGTGCCAGCAACCCAAGGACAGGGTGGACTGGGGCCAACGTCCTGACTTTC
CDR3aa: CASNPRTGWTGANVLTF

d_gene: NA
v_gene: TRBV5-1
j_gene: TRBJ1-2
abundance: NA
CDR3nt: TGCGCCAGCAGCTTGGGAGCGGGAGAGGGTGGCTACACCTTC
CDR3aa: CASSLGAGEGGYTF

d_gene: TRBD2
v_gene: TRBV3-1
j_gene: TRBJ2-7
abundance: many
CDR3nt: TGTGCCAGCAGCCCCACTAGCGGGAGGGGCACTTACTTC
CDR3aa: CASSPTSGRGTYF

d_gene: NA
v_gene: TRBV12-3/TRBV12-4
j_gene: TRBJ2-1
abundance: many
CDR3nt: TGTGCCAGCAGTTTTGGCCAGGACTACAATGAGCAGTTCTTC
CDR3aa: CASSFGQDYNEQFF

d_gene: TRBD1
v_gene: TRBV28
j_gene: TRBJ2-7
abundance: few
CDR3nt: TGTGCCAGCAGCACTGACCCGGGACAGGGGGACGAGCAGTACTTC
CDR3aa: CASSTDPGQGDEQYF

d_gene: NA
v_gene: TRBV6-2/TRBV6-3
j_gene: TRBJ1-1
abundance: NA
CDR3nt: TGTGCCAGCAGTTCTCCGGGCGATGGAACTGAAGCTTTCTTT
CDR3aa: CASSSPGDGTEAFF

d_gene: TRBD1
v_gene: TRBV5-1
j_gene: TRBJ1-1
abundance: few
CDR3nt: TGCGCCAGCAGTACCGGGGACAGGGACCTCACTGAAGCTTTCTTT
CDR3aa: CASSTGDRDLTEAFF

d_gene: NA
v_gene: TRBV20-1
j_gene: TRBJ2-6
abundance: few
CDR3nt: TGCAGTGCCGCCCCCCGAGAAGGGGAGTACTCTGGGGCCAACGTCCTGACTTTC
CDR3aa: CSAAPREGEYSGANVLTF

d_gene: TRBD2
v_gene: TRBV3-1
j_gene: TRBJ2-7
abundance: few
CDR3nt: TGTGCCAGCAGCCACACTAGCGGGAGTACCTACGAGCAGTACTTC
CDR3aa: CASSHTSGSTYEQYF

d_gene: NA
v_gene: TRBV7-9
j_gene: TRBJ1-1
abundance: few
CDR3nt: TGTGCCAGCAGCTTACAGGGGCCGGTCACTGAAGCTTTCTTT
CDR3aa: CASSLQGPVTEAFF

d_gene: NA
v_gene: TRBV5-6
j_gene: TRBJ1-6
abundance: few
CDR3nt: TGTGCCAGCAGCCGTGGAGGGGCGGGTTCACCCCTCCACTTT
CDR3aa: CASSRGGAGSPLHF

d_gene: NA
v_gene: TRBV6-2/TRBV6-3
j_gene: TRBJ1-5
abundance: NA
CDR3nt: TGTGCCGCCCGCGGACGAGACAGGCCCAATCAGCCCCAGCATTTT
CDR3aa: CAARGRDRPNQPQHF

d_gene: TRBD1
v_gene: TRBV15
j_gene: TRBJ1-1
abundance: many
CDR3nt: TGTGCCACCAGCCAGACAGGGTGGAATGCTGAAGCTTTCTTT
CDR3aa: CATSQTGWNAEAFF

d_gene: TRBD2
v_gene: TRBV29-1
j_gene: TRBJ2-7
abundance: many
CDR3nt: TGCAGCGTTCGGCTAGCGGAATACGAGCAGTACTTC
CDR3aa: CSVRLAEYEQYF

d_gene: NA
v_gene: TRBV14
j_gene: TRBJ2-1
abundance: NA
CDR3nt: TGTGCCAGCAGCCAAGTGGGACTTTACAATGAGCAGTTCTTC
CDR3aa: CASSQVGLYNEQFF

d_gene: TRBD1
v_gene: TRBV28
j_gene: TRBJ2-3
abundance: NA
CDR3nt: TGTGCCAGCAGTTCTATCCGGGACAGGGCCACAGATACGCAGTATTTT
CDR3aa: CASSSIRDRATDTQYF

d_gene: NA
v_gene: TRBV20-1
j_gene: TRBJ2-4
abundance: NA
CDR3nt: TGCAGTGCACTCAGACCGGGTGAAAACATTCAGTACTTC
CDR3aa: CSALRPGENIQYF

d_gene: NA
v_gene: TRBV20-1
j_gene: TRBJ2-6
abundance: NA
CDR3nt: TGCAGTGCTAGATTACCTTTCTCTGGGGCCAACGTCCTGACTTTC
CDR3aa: CSARLPFSGANVLTF

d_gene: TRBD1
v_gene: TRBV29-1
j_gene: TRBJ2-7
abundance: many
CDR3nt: TGCAGCGTCCAGACAGGGGGCTACGAGCAGTACTTC
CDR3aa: CSVQTGGYEQYF

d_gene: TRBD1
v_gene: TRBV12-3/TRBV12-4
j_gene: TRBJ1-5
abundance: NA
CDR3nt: TGTGCCAGCAGTACTGCAGGGGGCGGTGGACAGCCCCAGCATTTT
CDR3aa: CASSTAGGGGQPQHF

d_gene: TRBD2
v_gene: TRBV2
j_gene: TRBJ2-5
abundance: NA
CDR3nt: TGTGCCACCAACGGACTAGCGGAAGAGACCCAGTACTTC
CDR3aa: CATNGLAEETQYF

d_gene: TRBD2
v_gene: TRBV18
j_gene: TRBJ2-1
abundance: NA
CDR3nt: TGTGCCAGCTCACCTTTTGGGACTAACCACAATGAGCAGTTCTTC
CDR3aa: CASSPFGTNHNEQFF

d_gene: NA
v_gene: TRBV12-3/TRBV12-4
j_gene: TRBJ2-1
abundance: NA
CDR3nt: TGTGCCAGCAGCCTTAGAGGAATGGCCAATGAGCAGTTCTTC
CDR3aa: CASSLRGMANEQFF

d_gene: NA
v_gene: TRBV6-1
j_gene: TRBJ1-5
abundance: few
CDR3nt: TGTGCCAGCAGTGAAGCGAGGCCTCAGCCCCAGCATTTT
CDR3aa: CASSEARPQPQHF

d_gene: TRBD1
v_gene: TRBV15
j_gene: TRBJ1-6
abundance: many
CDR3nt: TGTGCCACCAGCAGTGGGGAGACAGGGGGCTACTCACCCCTCCACTTT
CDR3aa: CATSSGETGGYSPLHF

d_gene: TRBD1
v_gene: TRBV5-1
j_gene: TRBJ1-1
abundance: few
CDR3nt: TGCGCCAGCAGCTGGCAGGGGGTTGAAGCTTTCTTT
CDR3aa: CASSWQGVEAFF

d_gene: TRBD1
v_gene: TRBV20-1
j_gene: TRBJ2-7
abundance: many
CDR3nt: TGCAGTGCTCCGCGACAGGGGTCCTACGAGCAGTACTTC
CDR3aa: CSAPRQGSYEQYF

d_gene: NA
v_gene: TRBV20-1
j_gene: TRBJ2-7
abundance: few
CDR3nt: TGCAGTGCTGAAGGTCGGTCCTACGAGCAGTACTTC
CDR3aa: CSAEGRSYEQYF

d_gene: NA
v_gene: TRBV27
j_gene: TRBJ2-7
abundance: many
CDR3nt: TGTGCCAGCAGTGAAGCGGGTAGGAACTACGAGCAGTACTTC
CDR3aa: CASSEAGRNYEQYF

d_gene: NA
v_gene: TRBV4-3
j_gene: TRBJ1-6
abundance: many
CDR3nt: TGCGCCAGCAGCCAGGCGGTAGGGAATTCACCCCTCCACTTT
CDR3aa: CASSQAVGNSPLHF

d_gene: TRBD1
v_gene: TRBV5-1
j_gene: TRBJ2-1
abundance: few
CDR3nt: TGCGCCAGCAGCACAGATCCCGGGACAGGATACAATGAGCAGTTCTTC
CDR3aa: CASSTDPGTGYNEQFF

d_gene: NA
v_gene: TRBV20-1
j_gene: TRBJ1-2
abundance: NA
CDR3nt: TGCAGTGCCGGCACGTTCTATGGCTACACCTTC
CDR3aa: CSAGTFYGYTF

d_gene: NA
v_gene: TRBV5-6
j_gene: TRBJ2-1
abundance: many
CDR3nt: TGTGCCAGCAGCTTGGTAGCTAGCACGAATGAGCAGTTCTTC
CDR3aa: CASSLVASTNEQFF

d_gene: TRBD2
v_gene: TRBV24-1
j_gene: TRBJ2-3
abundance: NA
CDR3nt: TGTGCCACCAGTGATGTGACTAGCGGGACTTTGGATACGCAGTATTTT
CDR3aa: CATSDVTSGTLDTQYF

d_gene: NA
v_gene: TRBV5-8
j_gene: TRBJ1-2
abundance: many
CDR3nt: TGCGCCAGCAGCTTGGCGGGGAACTATGGCTACACCTTC
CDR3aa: CASSLAGNYGYTF

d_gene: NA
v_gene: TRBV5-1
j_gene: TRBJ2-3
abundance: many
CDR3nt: TGCGCCAGCAGCTTTAGTGGGGGCGGGACAGATACGCAGTATTTT
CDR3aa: CASSFSGGGTDTQYF

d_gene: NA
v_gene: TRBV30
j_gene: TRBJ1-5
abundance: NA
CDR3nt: TGTGCCTGGAGTGCCTCCTCAGGGGACTCTCAGCCCCAGCATTTT
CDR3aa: CAWSASSGDSQPQHF

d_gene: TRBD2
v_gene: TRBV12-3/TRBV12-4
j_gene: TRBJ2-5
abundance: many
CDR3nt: TGTGCCAGCAGTTCTAGCGGGAGGGGAGAGACCCAGTACTTC
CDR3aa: CASSSSGRGETQYF

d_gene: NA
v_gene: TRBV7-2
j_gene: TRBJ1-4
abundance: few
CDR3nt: TGTGCCAGCAGCCAAAATTACAGGGTTGCTACGACTAATGAAAAACTGTTTTTT
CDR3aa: CASSQNYRVATTNEKLFF

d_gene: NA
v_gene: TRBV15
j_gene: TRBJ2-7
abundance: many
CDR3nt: TGTGCCACCAGCAGAGATAGCCTCAGCTCCTACGAGCAGTACTTC
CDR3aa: CATSRDSLSSYEQYF

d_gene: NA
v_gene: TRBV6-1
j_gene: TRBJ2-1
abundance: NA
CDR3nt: TGTGCCAGCAGAGAGGAGGCCAGGGGCCCCTACAATGAGCAGTTCTTC
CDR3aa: CASREEARGPYNEQFF

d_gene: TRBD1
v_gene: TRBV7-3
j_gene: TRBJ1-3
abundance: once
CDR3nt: TGTGCCAGCAGCCTTCAATCCCCGGGACAGGGAAACACCATATATTTT
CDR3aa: CASSLQSPGQGNTIYF

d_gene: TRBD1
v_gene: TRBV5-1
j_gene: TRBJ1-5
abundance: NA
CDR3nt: TGCGCCAGCAGATTGGATGGGGACAGATACCAGCCCCAGCATTTT
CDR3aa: CASRLDGDRYQPQHF

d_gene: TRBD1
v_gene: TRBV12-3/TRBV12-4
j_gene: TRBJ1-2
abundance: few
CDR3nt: TGTGCCGGCAGTTACGGACAGGGGGCGGCCTCTACCTTC
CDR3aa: CAGSYGQGAASTF

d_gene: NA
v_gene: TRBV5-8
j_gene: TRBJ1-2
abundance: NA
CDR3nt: TGTGCCAGCAGCTTGGATTACCCCGGGGAGGGACGCTATGGCTACACCTTC
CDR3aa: CASSLDYPGEGRYGYTF

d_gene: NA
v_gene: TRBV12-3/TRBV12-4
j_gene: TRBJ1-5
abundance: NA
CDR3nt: TGTGCCAGCAGCCGAGGGGCCCTCGGGGGGCCCCAGCATTTT
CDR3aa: CASSRGALGGPQHF

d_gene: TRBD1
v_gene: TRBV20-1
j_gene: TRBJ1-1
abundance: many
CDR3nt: TGCAGTGCTATCCACAGGGGTGTAGGCACTGAAGCTTTCTTT
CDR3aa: CSAIHRGVGTEAFF